This T cell receptor (beta chain) was sequenced for a study of T-cell reconstitution after alpha-beta-depleted transplantation in children. Germline loops: CDR1 SQVTM, CDR2 ANQGSEA. Trimming removed 7 bases at V and 3 bases at J, with 16 bases between. CDR3 length equals 13 residues. During its preparation, the TCRbeta library received unique molecular identifiers. TCRdb redid the calling of the PCR reads with MiXCR, one entry per CDR3 protein. Here the sample spans some 390,000 distinct CDR3 sequences, around 21% being singletons. The chain uses TRBV29-1 and TRBJ2-7; D is undetermined. Source: PBMCs from the stem cell graft donor, taken from the stem cell graft. The receptor's source is a human donor who donated a stem cell graft to a child with acute myeloid leukemia. The CDR3 bases are TGCAGCGCTATACTGGATGGTAACTACGAGCAGTACTTC. Its protein product is CSAILDGNYEQYF.